The rows below give T cell receptor beta chains drawn from one sample of a study of shared clonotypes between healthy human individuals. Using immunoSEQ multiplex PCR, the repertoire was profiled, and TCRdb retains in-frame clones only, with some absent. The profile shows some 1.1 million clones, around 77% of them singletons. Source material: memory CD4+ T cells from PBMCs. These receptors were obtained from a man between 18 and 35 years old in good health. Some clones in this sample may be carry-over from other donors' samples. CDR3s include the opening cysteine and the closing phenylalanine or tryptophan. Fields, in order: J gene, D gene, clone size, V gene, CDR3 protein, CDR3 DNA. D genes are given only for firm matches. Size values are once, few and many counts, or a class for expanded clones, and some rows have none.

j_call: TRBJ2-3
d_call: NA
clone_size: NA
v_call: TRBV5-1
cdr3_aa: CASSLVEGTDTQYF
cdr3_nt: TGCGCCAGCAGCTTGGTCGAGGGGACAGATACGCAGTATTTT

j_call: TRBJ2-3
d_call: NA
clone_size: few
v_call: TRBV4-1
cdr3_aa: CASSQTSTDTQYF
cdr3_nt: TGCGCCAGCAGCCAAACTAGCACAGATACGCAGTATTTT

j_call: TRBJ2-7
d_call: NA
clone_size: NA
v_call: TRBV5-1
cdr3_aa: CASSSGTVAYEQYF
cdr3_nt: TGCGCCAGCAGCTCCGGGACGGTAGCCTACGAGCAGTACTTC

j_call: TRBJ2-1
d_call: NA
clone_size: NA
v_call: TRBV4-3
cdr3_aa: CASSRGGDADEQFF
cdr3_nt: TGCGCCAGCAGCCGGGGTGGCGATGCGGATGAGCAGTTCTTC

j_call: TRBJ1-2
d_call: NA
clone_size: NA
v_call: TRBV6-5
cdr3_aa: CASSYEAGAHYGYTF
cdr3_nt: TGTGCCAGCAGTTACGAGGCAGGGGCCCACTATGGCTACACCTTC

j_call: TRBJ1-1
d_call: NA
clone_size: NA
v_call: TRBV19
cdr3_aa: CASSIQEGRPTEAFF
cdr3_nt: TGTGCCAGTAGTATTCAGGAGGGGCGGCCCACTGAAGCTTTCTTT

j_call: TRBJ2-3
d_call: NA
clone_size: once
v_call: TRBV7-9
cdr3_aa: CASSLLSSRGADTQYF
cdr3_nt: TGTGCCAGCAGCTTGCTTAGCTCTCGAGGGGCAGATACGCAGTATTTT

j_call: TRBJ2-1
d_call: NA
clone_size: NA
v_call: TRBV28
cdr3_aa: CASTLEALRYNEQFF
cdr3_nt: TGTGCCAGCACCCTAGAGGCGCTTCGGTACAATGAGCAGTTCTTC

j_call: TRBJ1-6
d_call: NA
clone_size: NA
v_call: TRBV7-9
cdr3_aa: CASSLAEVTPLHF
cdr3_nt: TGTGCCAGCAGCTTAGCGGAGGTTACACCCCTCCACTTT

j_call: TRBJ1-1
d_call: NA
clone_size: NA
v_call: TRBV6-5
cdr3_aa: CASRNQEHTEAFF
cdr3_nt: TGTGCCAGCAGAAACCAGGAGCACACTGAAGCTTTCTTT

j_call: TRBJ2-1
d_call: NA
clone_size: NA
v_call: TRBV4-3
cdr3_aa: CASSQGRGGDEQFF
cdr3_nt: TGCGCCAGCAGCCAAGGGAGAGGGGGAGATGAGCAGTTCTTC

j_call: TRBJ2-3
d_call: NA
clone_size: NA
v_call: TRBV6-5
cdr3_aa: CASRDQGRDTQYF
cdr3_nt: TGTGCCAGCAGGGACCAAGGCCGGGATACGCAGTATTTT

j_call: TRBJ2-7
d_call: NA
clone_size: NA
v_call: TRBV6-1
cdr3_aa: CATGQGVLGPTGTYF
cdr3_nt: TGTGCCACGGGCCAGGGCGTTTTGGGACCCACGGGGACGTACTTC

j_call: TRBJ2-7
d_call: NA
clone_size: NA
v_call: TRBV6-1
cdr3_aa: CASIGSSYEQYF
cdr3_nt: TGTGCCAGCATTGGCAGTTCCTACGAGCAGTACTTC

j_call: TRBJ1-4
d_call: NA
clone_size: once
v_call: TRBV15
cdr3_aa: CATSRDHQGPPNEKLFF
cdr3_nt: TGTGCCACCAGCAGAGATCATCAGGGACCCCCTAATGAAAAACTGTTTTTT

j_call: TRBJ2-3
d_call: NA
clone_size: few
v_call: TRBV30
cdr3_aa: CAWSGPRADTQYF
cdr3_nt: TGTGCCTGGAGTGGGCCCCGGGCAGATACGCAGTATTTT

j_call: TRBJ1-5
d_call: NA
clone_size: few
v_call: TRBV19
cdr3_aa: CASSRQNQPQHF
cdr3_nt: TGTGCCAGTAGTCGACAGAATCAGCCCCAGCATTTT

j_call: TRBJ2-5
d_call: TRBD1
clone_size: NA
v_call: TRBV28
cdr3_aa: CASRSDLDAGGQGSQETQYF
cdr3_nt: TGTGCCAGCCGTTCTGACCTGGACGCCGGGGGACAGGGGTCGCAAGAGACCCAGTACTTC

j_call: TRBJ2-7
d_call: NA
clone_size: NA
v_call: TRBV4-2
cdr3_aa: CASSQAAASSYEQYF
cdr3_nt: TGTGCCAGCAGCCAAGCGGCCGCAAGCTCCTACGAGCAGTACTTC

j_call: TRBJ1-1
d_call: NA
clone_size: NA
v_call: TRBV9
cdr3_aa: CASSVQWGTEAFF
cdr3_nt: TGTGCCAGCAGCGTTCAGTGGGGGACTGAAGCTTTCTTT

j_call: TRBJ2-4
d_call: NA
clone_size: many
v_call: TRBV14
cdr3_aa: CASSHPQGGNIQYF
cdr3_nt: TGTGCCAGCAGCCACCCACAGGGAGGGAACATTCAGTACTTC

j_call: TRBJ2-5
d_call: TRBD1
clone_size: once
v_call: TRBV19
cdr3_aa: CASKNRGETQYF
cdr3_nt: TGTGCCAGTAAGAACAGGGGAGAGACCCAGTACTTC

j_call: TRBJ1-5
d_call: TRBD1
clone_size: once
v_call: TRBV28
cdr3_aa: CASSLLGTGDQPQHF
cdr3_nt: TGTGCCAGCAGTTTATTGGGGACAGGGGATCAGCCCCAGCATTTT

j_call: TRBJ2-2
d_call: TRBD2
clone_size: NA
v_call: TRBV10-3
cdr3_aa: CAISAEREVGGELFF
cdr3_nt: TGTGCCATCAGTGCCGAGCGGGAGGTGGGCGGGGAGCTGTTTTTT

j_call: TRBJ2-3
d_call: TRBD2
clone_size: NA
v_call: TRBV11-3
cdr3_aa: CASSQTSGTTDTQYF
cdr3_nt: TGTGCCAGCAGCCAAACTAGCGGAACCACAGATACGCAGTATTTT

j_call: TRBJ2-3
d_call: TRBD2
clone_size: NA
v_call: TRBV29-1
cdr3_aa: CSVVKFTSGRTDTQYF
cdr3_nt: TGCAGCGTTGTAAAGTTTACTAGCGGGCGCACAGATACGCAGTATTTT

j_call: TRBJ2-7
d_call: TRBD2
clone_size: NA
v_call: TRBV10-3
cdr3_aa: CAISGGLAEYEQYF
cdr3_nt: TGTGCCATCAGTGGGGGACTAGCGGAGTACGAGCAGTACTTC

j_call: TRBJ2-2
d_call: NA
clone_size: NA
v_call: TRBV15
cdr3_aa: CATSRELERGELFF
cdr3_nt: TGTGCCACCAGCAGAGAGTTGGAGAGGGGGGAGCTGTTTTTT

j_call: TRBJ2-3
d_call: TRBD2
clone_size: NA
v_call: TRBV6-6
cdr3_aa: CASSYTAGGRDTQYF
cdr3_nt: TGTGCCAGCAGTTACACGGCGGGAGGTCGAGATACGCAGTATTTT

j_call: TRBJ1-2
d_call: NA
clone_size: NA
v_call: TRBV28
cdr3_aa: CASSTGFYYGYTF
cdr3_nt: TGTGCCAGCAGCACAGGGTTCTACTATGGCTACACCTTC

j_call: TRBJ1-5
d_call: TRBD1
clone_size: few
v_call: TRBV19
cdr3_aa: CASAIRQGSSNQPQHF
cdr3_nt: TGTGCCAGTGCCATTAGACAGGGTTCCAGCAATCAGCCCCAGCATTTT

j_call: TRBJ2-1
d_call: NA
clone_size: NA
v_call: TRBV18
cdr3_aa: CASSPRGNDSPNEQFF
cdr3_nt: TGTGCCAGCTCACCAAGGGGGAATGACAGCCCAAATGAGCAGTTCTTC

j_call: TRBJ2-2
d_call: TRBD2
clone_size: few
v_call: TRBV29-1
cdr3_aa: CSVRTGTSGSYDTGELFF
cdr3_nt: TGCAGCGTTCGGACTGGGACTAGCGGGAGTTACGACACCGGGGAGCTGTTTTTT

j_call: TRBJ2-5
d_call: TRBD1
clone_size: NA
v_call: TRBV27
cdr3_aa: CASSFDRGWETQYF
cdr3_nt: TGTGCCAGCAGTTTTGACAGGGGATGGGAGACCCAGTACTTC

j_call: TRBJ2-5
d_call: NA
clone_size: NA
v_call: TRBV5-4
cdr3_aa: CASSLGDRPETQYF
cdr3_nt: TGTGCCAGCAGCTTGGGGGACCGCCCGGAGACCCAGTACTTC

j_call: TRBJ1-3
d_call: NA
clone_size: NA
v_call: TRBV5-4
cdr3_aa: CASSLVGGSGNTIYF
cdr3_nt: TGTGCCAGCAGCTTGGTAGGGGGCTCTGGAAACACCATATATTTT

j_call: TRBJ2-1
d_call: NA
clone_size: NA
v_call: TRBV10-3
cdr3_aa: CAISENRRIGNEQFF
cdr3_nt: TGTGCCATCAGTGAAAATCGGCGGATCGGTAATGAGCAGTTCTTC

j_call: TRBJ2-5
d_call: NA
clone_size: few
v_call: TRBV6-5
cdr3_aa: CASSYERQETQYF
cdr3_nt: TGTGCCAGCAGTTACGAGCGGCAAGAGACCCAGTACTTC

j_call: TRBJ2-7
d_call: NA
clone_size: NA
v_call: TRBV19
cdr3_aa: CASRDLQGAYEQYF
cdr3_nt: TGTGCCAGTAGAGATCTACAGGGCGCCTACGAGCAGTACTTC

j_call: TRBJ1-4
d_call: NA
clone_size: NA
v_call: TRBV7-2
cdr3_aa: CASSPTGGVGEKLFF
cdr3_nt: TGTGCCAGCAGCCCCACGGGGGGCGTGGGAGAAAAACTGTTTTTT

j_call: TRBJ1-1
d_call: NA
clone_size: NA
v_call: TRBV2
cdr3_aa: CASSEGGNTEAFF
cdr3_nt: TGTGCCAGCAGTGAAGGGGGCAACACTGAAGCTTTCTTT

j_call: TRBJ2-5
d_call: TRBD2
clone_size: once
v_call: TRBV6-1
cdr3_aa: CASSATSGGVEYF
cdr3_nt: TGTGCCAGCAGTGCGACTAGCGGGGGCGTGGAGTACTTC

j_call: TRBJ2-1
d_call: TRBD2
clone_size: NA
v_call: TRBV6-1
cdr3_aa: CASSILAGGWNEQFF
cdr3_nt: TGTGCCAGCAGCATCCTAGCGGGAGGTTGGAATGAGCAGTTCTTC

j_call: TRBJ2-5
d_call: NA
clone_size: NA
v_call: TRBV2
cdr3_aa: CASSGRGQETQYF
cdr3_nt: TGTGCCAGCAGTGGTCGGGGCCAAGAGACCCAGTACTTC

j_call: TRBJ2-5
d_call: TRBD1
clone_size: NA
v_call: TRBV19
cdr3_aa: CASSSGGRQGGSETQYF
cdr3_nt: TGTGCCAGTAGTAGCGGCGGGAGACAGGGGGGAAGTGAGACCCAGTACTTC

j_call: TRBJ1-1
d_call: NA
clone_size: NA
v_call: TRBV20-1
cdr3_aa: CSARAYTEAFF
cdr3_nt: TGCAGTGCTAGGGCCTATACTGAAGCTTTCTTT

j_call: TRBJ2-7
d_call: NA
clone_size: NA
v_call: TRBV7-2
cdr3_aa: CASSLAAGNYEQYF
cdr3_nt: TGTGCCAGCAGCTTAGCGGCGGGAAACTACGAGCAGTACTTC

j_call: TRBJ1-1
d_call: TRBD1
clone_size: NA
v_call: TRBV18
cdr3_aa: CASSPMGQGPTEAFF
cdr3_nt: TGTGCCAGCTCACCGATGGGACAGGGTCCCACTGAAGCTTTCTTT

j_call: TRBJ2-5
d_call: NA
clone_size: NA
v_call: TRBV5-6
cdr3_aa: CASSLALGGTQETQYF
cdr3_nt: TGTGCCAGCAGCTTGGCTCTTGGCGGGACCCAAGAGACCCAGTACTTC

j_call: TRBJ1-1
d_call: NA
clone_size: NA
v_call: TRBV4-1
cdr3_aa: CASSQEEGGGRRMRAFF
cdr3_nt: TGCGCCAGCAGCCAAGAAGAAGGGGGGGGACGGCGGATGAGAGCTTTCTTT

j_call: TRBJ2-1
d_call: NA
clone_size: once
v_call: TRBV27
cdr3_aa: CASSFRAFSYNEQFF
cdr3_nt: TGTGCCAGCAGTTTTCGAGCTTTCTCCTACAATGAGCAGTTCTTC

j_call: TRBJ2-1
d_call: NA
clone_size: NA
v_call: TRBV11-2
cdr3_aa: CASSFGPVNEQFF
cdr3_nt: TGTGCCAGCAGCTTCGGTCCCGTGAATGAGCAGTTCTTC

j_call: TRBJ2-7
d_call: TRBD2
clone_size: NA
v_call: TRBV5-4
cdr3_aa: CASSLPSSGSQNEQYF
cdr3_nt: TGTGCCAGCAGCCTCCCCTCCAGCGGGAGCCAAAACGAGCAGTACTTC

j_call: TRBJ2-5
d_call: NA
clone_size: few
v_call: TRBV5-1
cdr3_aa: CASSPRVSGELGETQYF
cdr3_nt: TGCGCCAGCAGCCCTCGGGTGTCCGGGGAACTTGGTGAGACCCAGTACTTC

j_call: TRBJ1-1
d_call: NA
clone_size: NA
v_call: TRBV11-2
cdr3_aa: CASSLGRETEAFF
cdr3_nt: TGTGCCAGCAGCTTAGGGCGGGAGACTGAAGCTTTCTTT

j_call: TRBJ2-5
d_call: NA
clone_size: once
v_call: TRBV7-6
cdr3_aa: CASSLGTAETQYF
cdr3_nt: TGTGCCAGCAGCTTAGGGACAGCGGAGACCCAGTACTTC

j_call: TRBJ1-5
d_call: NA
clone_size: NA
v_call: TRBV2
cdr3_aa: CASSLSSNQPQHF
cdr3_nt: TGTGCCAGCAGTCTATCTAGCAATCAGCCCCAGCATTTT

j_call: TRBJ2-7
d_call: NA
clone_size: NA
v_call: TRBV21-1
cdr3_aa: CASSSAAGMASYEQYF
cdr3_nt: TGTGCCAGCAGCTCTGCGGCAGGGATGGCATCCTACGAGCAGTACTTC

j_call: TRBJ2-1
d_call: TRBD2
clone_size: few
v_call: TRBV5-6
cdr3_aa: CASSPPPGLAAQNEQFF
cdr3_nt: TGTGCCAGCAGCCCGCCCCCGGGACTAGCGGCCCAAAATGAGCAGTTCTTC